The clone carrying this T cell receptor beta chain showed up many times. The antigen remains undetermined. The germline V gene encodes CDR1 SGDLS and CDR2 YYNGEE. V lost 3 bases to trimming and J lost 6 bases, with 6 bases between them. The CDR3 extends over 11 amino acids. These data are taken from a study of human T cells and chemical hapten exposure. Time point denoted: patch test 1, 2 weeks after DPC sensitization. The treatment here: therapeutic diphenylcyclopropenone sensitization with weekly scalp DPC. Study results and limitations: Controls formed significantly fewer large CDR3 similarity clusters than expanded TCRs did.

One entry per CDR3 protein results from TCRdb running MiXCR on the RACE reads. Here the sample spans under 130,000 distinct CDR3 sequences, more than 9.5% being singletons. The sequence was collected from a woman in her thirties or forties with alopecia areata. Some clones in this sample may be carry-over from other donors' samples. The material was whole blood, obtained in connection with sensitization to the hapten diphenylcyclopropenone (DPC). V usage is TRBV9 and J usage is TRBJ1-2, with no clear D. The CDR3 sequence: CASSASDGYTF. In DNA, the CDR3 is TGTGCCAGCAGCGCGAGTGATGGCTACACCTTC.